This entry lists 13 T cell receptor beta chains sequenced from one sample in a study of tumor-infiltrating lymphocytes in primary liver carcinoma. Unsorted bulk tissue of about 20-32 mg yielded co-extracted RNA and DNA. cDNA specific to TCR beta was made from around 450 ng of total RNA, with a constant-region primer employed for priming. Three rounds of nested multiplex PCR with slightly modified ARM-PCR produced TCR beta libraries. A C-beta reverse primer and TRBV1-TRBV30 forward primers served in each of the first two PCR rounds, at 10 cycles apiece. A single record per CDR3 protein comes from TCRdb applying MiXCR to the multiplex PCR reads. The sample lists roughly 91,000 distinct CDR3 sequences, around two thirds occurring once. Specimen: liver tumor tissue from sampling region 5. Subset described: tumor region T5, tumor centre. All receptors derive from a woman aged 60 to 75 with primary liver carcinoma and hepatitis B virus infection.

About this clonotype: A much larger clonotype is one base distant, so this may be a read error. CDR3 region: CASSRFGTGGLDGQYF. DNA for the CDR3: TGTGCCAGCAGTAGATTTGGGACAGGGGGCTTGGACGGGCAGTACTTC. The genes are TRBV12-3 or TRBV12-4 and TRBJ2-7, with 12 bases fitting TRBD1. The J segment lost 9 bases and the V segment lost 5 bases, leaving 14 bases of the junction unmatched. The CDR3 covers 16 residues.

The chain links TRBV11-1 to TRBJ2-2, with unresolved D. This CDR3 contains 14 residues. The V gene's germline CDR1 is SGHAT and CDR2 FQDESV (reference sequence). Trimming pared 6 bases from V and 9 bases from J, leaving 17 bases between. The CDR3 DNA sequence: TGTGCCAGCAGACCGAGTCTTGACATCAGGGAGCTGTTTTTT. This translates into CASRPSLDIRELFF.

To note about this clonotype: An end of the junction does not agree with germline; a read error may underlie this. The V and J genes are TRBV11-2 and TRBJ1-6; D is uncertain. Germline assignment: CDR1 SGHAT and CDR2 FQNNGV. The CDR3 consists of 13 residues. The CDR3 sequence: CDSSLEPDPPLHF. The CDR3 DNA follows: TGTGACAGCAGCTTAGAGCCGGATCCACCCCTCCACTTT. The complete variable domain, with remaining parts taken from reference TRBV11-2 and TRBJ1-6, reads EAGVAQSPRYKIIEKRQSVAFWCNPISGHATLYWYQQILGQGPKLLIQFQNNGVVDDSQLPKDRFSAERLKGVDSTLKIQPAKLEDSAVYLCDSSLEPDPPLHFGNGTRLTVT.

Turning to this clonotype: This may be a read error: a much more frequent sequence differs by one nucleotide. The chain is built from TRBV14 and TRBJ1-1; tentative D call: TRBD1 (5 bases). Germline values: CDR1 SGHDN, CDR2 FVKESK. The length of the CDR3 is 16 residues. The CDR3 nucleotides read TGTGTCAGCAGCCAAAAAAGGACGGGCCAGGGCACTGAAGCTTTCTTT. The encoded protein is CVSSQKRTGQGTEAFF.

The genes are TRBV11-3 and TRBJ2-3, with TRBD1 matching over 9 bases. The CDR3 is 17 amino acids. The germline V gene encodes CDR1 SGHNT and CDR2 YENEEA. Trimming took 5 bases from V and 4 from J; bases not matched to a gene: 13. CDR3 bases: TGTGCCAGCAGCCAGGCGGCCGGACAGGGGACCTCAGATACGCAGTATTTT. Translation gives CASSQAAGQGTSDTQYF.

The rearrangement uses TRBV11-3 and TRBJ2-5; perhaps TRBD2 as D (6 bases). CDR1 and CDR2 from the germline V gene are SGHNT and YENEEA. The CDR3 is 15 amino acids. This CDR3 is CVRISRRGYQETQYF. The CDR3 DNA is TGTGTCAGGATCTCCCGTCGGGGGTACCAAGAGACCCAGTACTTC.

This clonotype has a count of ten or more. The chain carries TRBV7-8 and TRBJ2-3, with 8 positions matching TRBD2. The CDR3 is 15 residues long. Germline trimming cut 6 bases from V and 4 bases from J; bases unmatched to any gene: 9. The germline CDR1 and CDR2 sequences are SGHVS and FQNEAQ. In nucleotides, the CDR3 is TGTGCCAGCAGTGATAGTCTAGCGGGTGCAGATACGCAGTATTTT. Amino acid sequence: CASSDSLAGADTQYF.

This clonotype was recorded once. Possible read error: a much larger clone is one base away. The J gene is TRBJ2-5, the V gene TRBV7-9; TRBD1 aligns across 11 bases. CDR1 and CDR2 (germline): SEHNR, FQNEAQ (reference sequence). The V and J ends lost 5 bases and 7 bases, in that order; junction bases with no gene match: 6. This CDR3 has 14 amino acids. CDR3 sequence reads: CASSHRTGGGTQYF. The CDR3 DNA reads as TGTGCCAGCAGCCATCGGACAGGGGGCGGGACCCAGTACTTC.

Worth noting for this clonotype: The junction shows a germline mismatch at one end, possibly a read error. The gene calls are TRBV6-2 or TRBV6-3 and TRBJ1-2; 7 bases align to TRBD1. CDR1 and CDR2 (germline): MNHEY, SVGEGT. CDR3 size: 15 residues. The CDR3 sequence is CASSYSGTASYDYTF. For the CDR3, the DNA is TGTGCCAGCAGTTACTCGGGGACAGCTTCCTATGACTACACCTTC.

This clonotype was counted a single time. The V call is TRBV6-1, the J call TRBJ2-5; 10 positions agree with TRBD1. The CDR3 extends over 15 amino acids. CDR1 is MNHNS, CDR2 SASEGT, per germline. Written as DNA, the CDR3 is TGTGGCACCAGACCAAGGACAGGGGGGTCGGAGACCCAGTACTTC. The encoded protein is CGTRPRTGGSETQYF.

The gene calls are TRBV2 and TRBJ1-5, with a weak D call TRBD1 (5 bases). The V gene lost 6 bases and the J gene lost 3 bases, with 24 bases spanning the gap. This CDR3 region has 18 residues. Germline lookup yields CDR1 SNHLY and CDR2 FYNNEI. The CDR3 region has the DNA TGTGCCAGCAGCACTGAAACGGGGGGGGTGAGCGTCAATCAGCCCCAGCATTTT. Its translation: CASSTETGGVSVNQPQHF.

Notes on this clonotype: A single base separates this from a much larger clone, so it may be a read error. The rearrangement uses TRBV12-3 or TRBV12-4 and TRBJ2-1; TRBD1 might be the D (6 bases). The CDR3 spans 12 residues. Deletions cut 7 bases from V and 12 bases from J, with 16 bases between. CDR3 residues: CASILGHTGQFF. CDR3 nucleotide sequence: TGTGCCAGCATCTTGGGACACACTGGGCAGTTCTTC.

This chain joins TRBV5-1 and TRBJ2-3; D remains unclear. Trimming removed 5 bases at V and 6 bases at J, with 16 bases between. The CDR3 runs to 14 residues. Germline V lookup: CDR1 SGHRS, CDR2 YFSETQ. The CDR3 sequence is CASSHGGRSDTQYF. CDR3 in DNA: TGCGCCAGCAGTCACGGCGGAAGGTCCGATACGCAGTATTTT. The entire variable domain, with the rest obtained from reference TRBV5-1 and TRBJ2-3, is as follows: KAGVTQTPRYLIKTRGQQVTLSCSPISGHRSVSWYQQTPGQGLQFLFEYFSETQRNKGNFPGRFSGRQFSNSRSEMNVSTLELGDSALYLCASSHGGRSDTQYFGPGTRLTVL.